These 22 T cell receptor beta chains originate from one sample sequenced in a study of T cell responses to AZD1222 COVID-19 vaccine. Assay used: immunoSEQ multiplex PCR; TCRdb lists only in-frame clones, some missing. The data show approximately 170,000 clones, about 90% seen once. The sample consisted of peripheral blood, taken 28 days after the second AZD1222 dose. These receptors came from an adult who received the AZD1222 COVID-19 vaccine.

This clone was detected ten times or more. The chain is built from TRBV27 and TRBJ1-2; D is unresolved. V was trimmed by 5 bases and J by 2 bases, leaving 21 bases between them. The CDR3 contains 17 residues. CDR1 and CDR2 (germline): MNHEY, SMNVEV (reference sequence). The CDR3 here is CASSASRPGFYNYGYTF. For the CDR3, the DNA is TGTGCCAGCAGTGCGTCCAGGCCCGGGTTTTACAACTATGGCTACACCTTC.

For the CDR3, the DNA is TGCAGTGCTAGTCGGCCTCGGGAGACCCAGTACTTC. Translating gives CSASRPRETQYF. The chain has TRBV20-1 and TRBJ2-5; no reliable D call. The CDR3 runs to 12 residues. The germline V gene has CDR1 DFQATT and CDR2 SNEGSKA (reference sequence). The germline V and J ends were trimmed by 3 bases and 5 bases, with 10 bases remaining between them.

J is TRBJ1-2 and V is TRBV5-1, with 8 nucleotides matching TRBD1. This CDR3 is 15 amino acids long. Unmatched junction bases numbered 5, after V lost 0 bases and J lost 4 bases. The V gene's germline CDR1 is SGHRS and CDR2 YFSETQ. The CDR3 here is CASSLGDRTLYGYTF. DNA for the CDR3: TGCGCCAGCAGCTTGGGGGACAGGACCCTCTATGGCTACACCTTC. Combining the CDR3 with reference TRBV5-1 and TRBJ1-2 gives the whole variable domain KAGVTQTPRYLIKTRGQQVTLSCSPISGHRSVSWYQQTPGQGLQFLFEYFSETQRNKGNFPGRFSGRQFSNSRSEMNVSTLELGDSALYLCASSLGDRTLYGYTFGSGTRLTVV.

This chain links TRBV6-5 with TRBJ2-3, with TRBD2 identical over 7 bases. This CDR3 has 15 amino acids. Germline V lookup: CDR1 MNHEY, CDR2 SVGAGI. The J segment lost 5 bases and the V segment lost 2 bases, leaving 7 bases of the junction unmatched. This CDR3 is CASSYGVGEGDTQYF. CDR3 nucleotide sequence: TGTGCCAGCAGTTACGGGGTCGGGGAGGGAGATACGCAGTATTTT.

The rearrangement links TRBV9 to TRBJ1-3, with unresolved D. Germline CDR1 and CDR2: SGDLS and YYNGEE. CDR3 size: 15 residues. The ends were cut back, 0 bases at V and 2 bases at J, with 9 bases in the middle. The CDR3 sequence is CASSVEEGTGNTIYF. DNA for the CDR3: TGTGCCAGCAGCGTAGAGGAGGGAACTGGAAACACCATATATTTT.

The V call is TRBV19, the J call TRBJ2-1; D is unresolved. V lost 0 bases and J 4 bases, leaving 16 bases between the germline ends. The CDR3 is 17 residues long. CDR1 is LNHDA, CDR2 SQIVND, per germline (reference sequence). The CDR3 DNA sequence: TGTGCCAGTAGTATAGACACTGACTCCAAATTATACAATGAGCAGTTCTTC. This gives the protein CASSIDTDSKLYNEQFF.

This clone is a singleton in its sample. J is TRBJ2-1 and V is TRBV7-9, with TRBD2 matching 12 bases. CDR1 and CDR2 (germline): SEHNR, FQNEAQ (reference sequence). This CDR3 has 18 residues. Germline trimming cut 5 bases from V and 7 bases from J; bases unmatched to any gene: 15. The CDR3 nucleotides read TGTGCCAGCAGCCCAAGTGGACTAGCGGGGCTTTACATAAATGAGCAGTTCTTC. It is translated as CASSPSGLAGLYINEQFF. The variable domain in full, with the rest retrieved from reference TRBV7-9 and TRBJ2-1, is DTGVSQNPRHKITKRGQNVTFRCDPISEHNRLYWYRQTLGQGPEFLTYFQNEAQLEKSRLLSDRFSAERPKGSFSTLEIQRTEQGDSAMYLCASSPSGLAGLYINEQFFGPGTRLTVL.

This clone has a single count. The chain links TRBV11-2 to TRBJ1-4; possible D gene TRBD1, 5 bases. Germline V gives CDR1 SGHAT, CDR2 FQNNGV. The germline V and J ends were trimmed by 3 bases and 4 bases, with 15 bases remaining between them. CDR3 size: 16 residues. This chain's CDR3 is CASSFPGQGLNEKLFF. The CDR3 nucleotides are TGTGCCAGCAGCTTCCCTGGGCAGGGTCTTAATGAAAAACTGTTTTTT.

V is TRBV25-1 and J is TRBJ2-7; D is ambiguous. CDR1 MGHDK and CDR2 SYGVNS come from the germline V gene. This CDR3 has 11 amino acids. V was trimmed by 4 bases and J by 3 bases, leaving 4 bases between them. CDR3 sequence reads: CASSGLYEQYF. In DNA form, the CDR3 reads TGTGCCAGCAGTGGCCTCTACGAGCAGTACTTC.

The gene calls are TRBV23-1 and TRBJ1-6; D perhaps matches TRBD1 (6 bases). TRBV23-1 is sorted into the ORF group, with uncertain function. The CDR3 runs to 16 residues. With 2 bases removed from V and 10 bases from J, the gap between germline ends came to 18 bases. CDR3 region: CASSQMKCRGKSPLHF. The CDR3 nucleotides are TGCGCCAGCAGTCAAATGAAGTGTAGGGGGAAATCACCCCTCCACTTT.

The chain carries TRBV7-2 and TRBJ2-2; D perhaps matches TRBD2 (6 bases). The V and J ends lost 1 base and 2 bases respectively, with 14 bases between them. The CDR3 sequence is 17 residues long. The germline V gene encodes CDR1 SGHTA and CDR2 FQGNSA. CDR3 protein: CASSLVRASDNTGELFF. CDR3 bases: TGTGCCAGCAGCTTAGTTCGGGCTAGCGATAACACCGGGGAGCTGTTTTTT.

This clone was recorded only once. The CDR3 DNA is TGTGCCAGCAGCTCCCTCCGGGACCTGAGGACTGAAGCTTTCTTT. Translating gives CASSSLRDLRTEAFF. This chain links TRBV7-9 with TRBJ1-1; weak D call: TRBD1 (5 bases). The CDR3 is 15 residues long. V lost 4 bases and J 5 bases, leaving 17 bases between the germline ends. CDR1 and CDR2 (germline): SEHNR, FQNEAQ (reference sequence). The full variable domain, rest sourced from reference TRBV7-9 and TRBJ1-1, is DTGVSQNPRHKITKRGQNVTFRCDPISEHNRLYWYRQTLGQGPEFLTYFQNEAQLEKSRLLSDRFSAERPKGSFSTLEIQRTEQGDSAMYLCASSSLRDLRTEAFFGQGTRLTVV.

The chain recombines TRBV5-1 with TRBJ2-3, with 12 positions matching TRBD1. CDR3 size: 15 residues. J lost 6 bases, V lost 7 bases, and 9 bases had no gene match. Germline-derived CDR1 and CDR2 are SGHRS and YFSETQ. The CDR3 nucleotides are TGCGCCAGCCTGAGGGGACAGGGGGCTTCCGATACGCAGTATTTT. As protein: CASLRGQGASDTQYF.

This clone came up a few times. The rearrangement links TRBV5-6 to TRBJ1-1; D ambiguous. V was clipped by 4 bases and J by 2 bases, with 15 bases between them. Germline CDR1 and CDR2: SGHDT and YYEEEE. This CDR3 has 15 residues. CDR3 nucleotide sequence: TGTGCCAGCAGCCCGGACCTAGGCAGAAACACTGAAGCTTTCTTT. Its translation is CASSPDLGRNTEAFF. The full variable domain, its missing parts supplied by reference TRBV5-6 and TRBJ1-1, is DAGVTQSPTHLIKTRGQQVTLRCSPKSGHDTVSWYQQALGQGPQFIFQYYEEEERQRGNFPDRFSGHQFPNYSSELNVNALLLGDSALYLCASSPDLGRNTEAFFGQGTRLTVV.

This chain uses TRBV4-1 with TRBJ2-7, with 7 bases lining up with TRBD2. This CDR3 region has 15 residues. Germline V lookup: CDR1 MGHRA, CDR2 YSYEKL. The V gene end was trimmed by 1 base and the J gene end by 5 bases; junction bases not matched to a gene: 8. CDR3 in amino acids: CASSQVAGARDEQYF. For the CDR3, the DNA is TGCGCCAGCAGCCAAGTAGCGGGTGCTCGGGACGAGCAGTACTTC.

The chain links TRBV19 to TRBJ1-1, with 7 positions matching TRBD1. The CDR3 sequence is 13 residues long. V lost 11 bases and J lost 1; bases outside the gene matches: 7. CDR1 and CDR2 from the germline V gene are LNHDA and SQIVND (reference sequence). The CDR3 bases are TGTGCCGGTCAGGGACAGCCGAACACTGAAGCTTTCTTT. Its translation is CAGQGQPNTEAFF.

The chain combines TRBV5-1 with TRBJ1-5; no clear D gene. The V gene's germline CDR1 is SGHRS and CDR2 YFSETQ. This CDR3 has 14 amino acids. Trimming took 0 bases from V and 3 from J, leaving 7 bases between them. The CDR3 sequence is CASSLDGPNQPQHF. Written as DNA, the CDR3 is TGCGCCAGCAGCTTGGATGGCCCCAATCAGCCCCAGCATTTT.

This clone has only one observation. The chain links TRBV6-2 or TRBV6-3 to TRBJ1-2; D is undetermined. CDR1 is MNHEY, CDR2 SVGEGT, per germline. The germline V and J ends were trimmed by 2 bases and 0 bases, with 4 bases remaining between them. The CDR3 consists of 13 residues. In DNA form, the CDR3 reads TGTGCCAGCAGTTACAGAGCTAACTATGGCTACACCTTC. Translation gives CASSYRANYGYTF.

This clone was seen only once. The chain couples TRBV7-9 to TRBJ1-2, with unresolved D. CDR3 length: 15 residues. V was trimmed by 2 bases and J by 0 bases, leaving 10 bases between them. Germline CDR1 is SEHNR and CDR2 is FQNEAQ (reference sequence). CDR3 protein: CASSLTIRTNYGYTF. The CDR3 DNA sequence: TGTGCCAGCAGCTTAACCATCCGGACTAACTATGGCTACACCTTC.

J is TRBJ2-1 and V is TRBV29-1; D possibly matches TRBD1 or TRBD2 (8 bases each). V was clipped by 8 bases and J by 0 bases, with 17 bases between them. CDR1 SQVTM and CDR2 ANQGSEA come from the germline V gene. The CDR3 is 15 residues long. CDR3 DNA sequence: TGCAGCCCCCAGGGGGCGGGGGGCTCCTACAATGAGCAGTTCTTC. Translation gives CSPQGAGGSYNEQFF.

The chain links TRBV7-9 to TRBJ1-6; D is unresolved. The V end lost 6 bases, the J end lost 3 bases, and 9 bases lay between the germline ends. This CDR3 comprises 14 residues. CDR1 is SEHNR and CDR2 is FQNEAQ in the germline V gene (reference sequence). CDR3 amino acids: CASRWGNYNSPLHF. CDR3 sequence (DNA): TGTGCCAGCAGGTGGGGAAACTATAATTCACCCCTCCACTTT.

This chain joins TRBV11-1 and TRBJ1-1; TRBD1 might be the D (5 bases). V was shortened by 0 bases and J by 11 bases, with 13 bases between the two germline ends. This CDR3 region has 13 residues. Germline V CDR1 and CDR2: SGHAT, FQDESV (reference sequence). In nucleotides, the CDR3 is TGTGCCAGCAGCTTAGCGCCAGGGTGGGACGCTTTCTTT. Translated, it gives CASSLAPGWDAFF.